This T cell receptor (beta chain) was identified during a study of blood T cell repertoires in COVID-19. Study-level background: There were acute and convalescent COVID-19 samples, and they came from the United States, Italy and Spain.

The germline CDR1 and CDR2 sequences are SGHRS and YFSETQ. This CDR3 is 14 amino acids long. The trim removed 4 bases at V and 5 bases at J, leaving 5 bases unmatched. Profiled with immunoSEQ multiplex PCR; TCRdb holds only in-frame clones, not every one. The sample holds under 350,000 clones, about nine tenths seen once. Those who participated ranged in age from roughly 18 to 100 years and resided in about two dozen US areas. This receptor was identified in a woman aged 55-70 years who had recovered from COVID-19. The chain carries TRBV5-1 and TRBJ2-2; 7 bases align to TRBD1. The sample consisted of PBMCs or T cells enriched from blood (not recorded which). The CDR3 nucleotides are TGCGCCAGCAGCGGCCAGGACAGGACCGGGGAGCTGTTTTTT. Its protein product is CASSGQDRTGELFF.